This record looks at one T cell receptor beta chain sequence and its context. Its matching antigen is unknown. Collection of 8.5 to 10 milliliters of peripheral blood was performed for each donor. This record comes from a study of blood T cells in healthy people across ages. Study results and limitations: Observed TCR beta diversity per million T cells went down as age went up. This fall followed a roughly linear course with age.

Trimming took 8 bases from V and 0 from J, leaving 15 bases between them. The CDR3 totals 14 residues. Germline-derived CDR1 and CDR2 are SQVTM and ANQGSEA. Primed by a sample-barcoded 5' primer and a J-beta primer mix, a second PCR proceeded for about 6 to 11 cycles. Each CDR3 protein is one row after TCRdb ran MiXCR on the 5' RACE reads. The repertoire has some 860,000 distinct CDR3 sequences, roughly 56% of them found once; the top ten carry roughly 25%. The clonotype originates from a man aged 35 to 55 in good health. The specimen was blood. V and J are TRBV29-1 and TRBJ2-3; weak D call: TRBD1 (7 bases). CDR3 in amino acids: CSSGGSGSTDTQYF. In nucleotides, the CDR3 is TGCAGCTCAGGGGGGAGTGGAAGCACAGATACGCAGTATTTT.